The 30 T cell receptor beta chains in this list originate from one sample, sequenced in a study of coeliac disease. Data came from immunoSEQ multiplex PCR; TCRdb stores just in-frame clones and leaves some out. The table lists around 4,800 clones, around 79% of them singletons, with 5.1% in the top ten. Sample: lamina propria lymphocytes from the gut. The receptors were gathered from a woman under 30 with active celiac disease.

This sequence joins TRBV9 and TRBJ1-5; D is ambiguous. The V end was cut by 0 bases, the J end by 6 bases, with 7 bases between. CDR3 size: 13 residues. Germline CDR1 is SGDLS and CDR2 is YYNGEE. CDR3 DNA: TGTGCCAGCAGCGTAGACGCCGGTCAGCCCCAGCATTTT. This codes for CASSVDAGQPQHF.

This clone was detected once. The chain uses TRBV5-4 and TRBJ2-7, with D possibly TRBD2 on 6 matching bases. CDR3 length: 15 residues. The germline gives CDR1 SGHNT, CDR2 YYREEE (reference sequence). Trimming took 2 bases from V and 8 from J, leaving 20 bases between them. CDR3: CASSFSGRRDLQQYF. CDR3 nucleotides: TGTGCCAGCAGCTTCTCGGGGAGGCGGGATTTACAGCAGTACTTC.

As DNA, the CDR3 is TGTGCCATCACCGGGACTAGCTTCCATGAGCAGTTCTTC. This translates into CAITGTSFHEQFF. V usage is TRBV6-1 and J usage is TRBJ2-1; 9 bases are a match to TRBD2. The CDR3 contains 13 residues. Germline V gene sequence: CDR1 MNHNS, CDR2 SASEGT. V dropped 10 bases and J dropped 8; count of bases not matched to a gene: 9.

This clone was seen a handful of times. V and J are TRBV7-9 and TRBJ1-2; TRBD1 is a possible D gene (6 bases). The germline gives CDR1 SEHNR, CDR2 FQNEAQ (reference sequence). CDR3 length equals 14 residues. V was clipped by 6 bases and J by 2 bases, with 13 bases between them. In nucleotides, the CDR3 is TGTGCCAGCAGAACCGGACAGCTCAACTATGGCTACACCTTC. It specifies CASRTGQLNYGYTF.

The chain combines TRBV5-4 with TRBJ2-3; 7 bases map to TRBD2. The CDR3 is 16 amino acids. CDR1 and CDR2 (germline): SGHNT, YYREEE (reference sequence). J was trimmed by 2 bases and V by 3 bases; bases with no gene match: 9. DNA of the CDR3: TGTGCCAGCAGCTCTATGACTAGCAGAATCACAGATACGCAGTATTTT. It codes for CASSSMTSRITDTQYF. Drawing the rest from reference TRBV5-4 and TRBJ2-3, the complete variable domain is ETGVTQSPTHLIKTRGQQVTLRCSSQSGHNTVSWYQQALGQGPQFIFQYYREEENGRGNFPPRFSGLQFPNYSSELNVNALELDDSALYLCASSSMTSRITDTQYFGPGTRLTVL.

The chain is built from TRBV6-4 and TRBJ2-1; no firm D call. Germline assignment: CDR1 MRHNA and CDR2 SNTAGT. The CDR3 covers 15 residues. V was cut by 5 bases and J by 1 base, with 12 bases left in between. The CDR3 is CASSPELGSYNEQFF. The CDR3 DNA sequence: TGTGCCAGCAGTCCGGAGTTGGGTTCCTACAATGAGCAGTTCTTC.

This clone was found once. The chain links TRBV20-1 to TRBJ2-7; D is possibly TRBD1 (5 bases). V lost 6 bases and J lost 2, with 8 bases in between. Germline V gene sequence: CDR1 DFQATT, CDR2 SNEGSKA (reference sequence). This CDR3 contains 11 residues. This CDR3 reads CSARTTYEQYF. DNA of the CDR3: TGCAGTGCCAGGACAACCTACGAGCAGTACTTC.

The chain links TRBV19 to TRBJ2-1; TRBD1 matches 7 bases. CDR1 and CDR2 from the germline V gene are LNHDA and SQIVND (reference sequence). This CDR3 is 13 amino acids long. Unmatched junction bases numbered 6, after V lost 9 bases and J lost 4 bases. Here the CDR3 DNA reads TGTGCCAGCTACGGGACAGCTTACAATGAGCAGTTCTTC. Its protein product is CASYGTAYNEQFF.

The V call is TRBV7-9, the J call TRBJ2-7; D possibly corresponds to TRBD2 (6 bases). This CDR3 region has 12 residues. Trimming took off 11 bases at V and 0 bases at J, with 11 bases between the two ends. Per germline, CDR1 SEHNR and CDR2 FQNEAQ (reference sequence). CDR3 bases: TGTGCCGTGGGGGGAGGCTCCTACGAGCAGTACTTC. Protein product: CAVGGGSYEQYF.

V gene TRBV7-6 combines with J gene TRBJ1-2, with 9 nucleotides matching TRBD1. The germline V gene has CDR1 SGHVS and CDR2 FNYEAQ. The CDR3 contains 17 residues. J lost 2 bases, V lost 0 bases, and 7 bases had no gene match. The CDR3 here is CASSLARTGGMNYGYTF. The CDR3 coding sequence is TGTGCCAGCAGCTTAGCGCGCACAGGGGGCATGAACTATGGCTACACCTTC.

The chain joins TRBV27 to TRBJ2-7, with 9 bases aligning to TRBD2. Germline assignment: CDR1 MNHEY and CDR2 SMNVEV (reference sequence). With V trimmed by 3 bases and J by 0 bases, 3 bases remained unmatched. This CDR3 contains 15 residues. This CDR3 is CASSFEAGGSYEQYF. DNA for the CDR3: TGTGCCAGCAGTTTCGAAGCGGGAGGCTCCTACGAGCAGTACTTC.

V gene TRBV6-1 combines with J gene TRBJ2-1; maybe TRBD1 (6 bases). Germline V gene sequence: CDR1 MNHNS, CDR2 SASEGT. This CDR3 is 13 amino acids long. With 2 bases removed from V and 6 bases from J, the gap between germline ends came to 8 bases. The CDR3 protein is CASSERGGNEQFF. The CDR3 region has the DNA TGTGCCAGCAGTGAAAGAGGGGGCAATGAGCAGTTCTTC.

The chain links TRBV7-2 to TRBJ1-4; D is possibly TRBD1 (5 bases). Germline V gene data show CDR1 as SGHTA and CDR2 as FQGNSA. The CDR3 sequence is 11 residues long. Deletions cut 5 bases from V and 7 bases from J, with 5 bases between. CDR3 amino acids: CASSTGEKLFF. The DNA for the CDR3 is TGTGCCAGCAGCACAGGTGAAAAACTGTTTTTT.

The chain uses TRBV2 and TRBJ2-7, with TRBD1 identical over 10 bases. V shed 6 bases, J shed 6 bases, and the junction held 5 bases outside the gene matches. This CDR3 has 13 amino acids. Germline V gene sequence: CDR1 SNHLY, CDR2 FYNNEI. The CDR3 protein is CASRGQGFTEQYF. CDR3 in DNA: TGTGCCAGCAGGGGACAGGGGTTTACCGAGCAGTACTTC. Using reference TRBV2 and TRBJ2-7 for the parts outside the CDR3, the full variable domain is EPEVTQTPSHQVTQMGQEVILRCVPISNHLYFYWYRQILGQKVEFLVSFYNNEISEKSEIFDDQFSVERPDGSNFTLKIRSTKLEDSAMYFCASRGQGFTEQYFGPGTRLTVT.

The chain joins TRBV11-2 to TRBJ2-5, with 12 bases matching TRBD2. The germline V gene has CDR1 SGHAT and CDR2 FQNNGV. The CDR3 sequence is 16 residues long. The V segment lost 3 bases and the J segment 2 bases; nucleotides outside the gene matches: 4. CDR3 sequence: CASSLRLAGVQETQYF. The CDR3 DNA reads TGTGCCAGCAGCTTGCGACTAGCGGGGGTACAAGAGACCCAGTACTTC.

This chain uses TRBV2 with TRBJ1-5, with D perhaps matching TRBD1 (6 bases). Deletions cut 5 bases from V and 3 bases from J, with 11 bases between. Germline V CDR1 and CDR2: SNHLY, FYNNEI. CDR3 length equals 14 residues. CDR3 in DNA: TGTGCCAGCAGTAGACAGGTCAACAATCAGCCCCAGCATTTT. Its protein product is CASSRQVNNQPQHF. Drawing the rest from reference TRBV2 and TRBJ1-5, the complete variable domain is EPEVTQTPSHQVTQMGQEVILRCVPISNHLYFYWYRQILGQKVEFLVSFYNNEISEKSEIFDDQFSVERPDGSNFTLKIRSTKLEDSAMYFCASSRQVNNQPQHFGDGTRLSIL.

The CDR3 sequence: CASRRQGILSTEAFF. The CDR3, as DNA: TGTGCCAGTAGGAGACAGGGGATACTTAGCACTGAAGCTTTCTTT. This rearrangement joins TRBV19 to TRBJ1-1; TRBD1 aligns across 8 bases. This CDR3 has 15 amino acids. The junction had 10 bases not matched to a gene; V was cut back by 6 bases and J by 4 bases. CDR1 LNHDA and CDR2 SQIVND come from the germline V gene (reference sequence).

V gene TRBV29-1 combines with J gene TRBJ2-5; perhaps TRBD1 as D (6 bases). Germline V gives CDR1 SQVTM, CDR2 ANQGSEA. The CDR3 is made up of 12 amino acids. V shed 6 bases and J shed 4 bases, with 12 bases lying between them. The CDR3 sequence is CSVDRTRETQYF. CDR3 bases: TGCAGCGTAGACAGGACGCGAGAGACCCAGTACTTC. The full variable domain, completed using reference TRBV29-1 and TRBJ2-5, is SAVISQKPSRDICQRGTSLTIQCQVDSQVTMMFWYRQQPGQSLTLIATANQGSEATYESGFVIDKFPISRPNLTFSTLTVSNMSPEDSSIYLCSVDRTRETQYFGPGTRLLVL.

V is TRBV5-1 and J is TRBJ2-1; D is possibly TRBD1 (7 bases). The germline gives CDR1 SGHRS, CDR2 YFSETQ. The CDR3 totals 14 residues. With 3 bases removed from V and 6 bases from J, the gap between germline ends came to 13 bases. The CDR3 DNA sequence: TGCGCCAGCAGCTCGGGGACAGCGGGCAATGAGCAGTTCTTC. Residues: CASSSGTAGNEQFF.

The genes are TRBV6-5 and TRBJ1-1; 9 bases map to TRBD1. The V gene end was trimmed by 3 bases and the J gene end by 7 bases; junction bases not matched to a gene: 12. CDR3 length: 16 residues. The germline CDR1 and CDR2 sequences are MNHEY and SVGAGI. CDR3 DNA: TGTGCCAGCAGTTATGGGGTCCCCGGGACAGGGTTTGAAGCTTTCTTT. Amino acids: CASSYGVPGTGFEAFF.

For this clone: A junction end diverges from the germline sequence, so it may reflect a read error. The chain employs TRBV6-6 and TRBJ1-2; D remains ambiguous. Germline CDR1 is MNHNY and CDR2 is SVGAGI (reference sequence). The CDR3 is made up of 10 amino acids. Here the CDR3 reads CASKDYGYTF. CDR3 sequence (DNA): TGTGCCAGCAAGGACTATGGTTACACCTTC.

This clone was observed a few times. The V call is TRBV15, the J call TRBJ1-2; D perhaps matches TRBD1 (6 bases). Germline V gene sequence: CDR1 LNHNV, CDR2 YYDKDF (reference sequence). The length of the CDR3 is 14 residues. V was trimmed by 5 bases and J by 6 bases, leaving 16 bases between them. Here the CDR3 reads CATSVFVGGHGYTF. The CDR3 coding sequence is TGTGCCACCAGCGTATTTGTTGGGGGCCATGGCTACACCTTC.

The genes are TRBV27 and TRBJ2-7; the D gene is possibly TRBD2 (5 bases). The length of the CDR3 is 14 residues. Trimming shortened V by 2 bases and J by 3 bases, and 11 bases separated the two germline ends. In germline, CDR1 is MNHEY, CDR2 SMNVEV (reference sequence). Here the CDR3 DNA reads TGTGCCAGCAGTTTAGGCTCGGCGGGCTACGAGCAGTACTTC. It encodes CASSLGSAGYEQYF.

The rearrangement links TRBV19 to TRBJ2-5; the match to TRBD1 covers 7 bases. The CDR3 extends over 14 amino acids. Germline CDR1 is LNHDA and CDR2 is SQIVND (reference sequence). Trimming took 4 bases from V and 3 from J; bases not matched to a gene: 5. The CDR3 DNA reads TGTGCCAGTAGTACCCCGACAGGGAAAGAGACCCAGTACTTC. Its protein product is CASSTPTGKETQYF. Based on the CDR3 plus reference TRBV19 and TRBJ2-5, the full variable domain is DGGITQSPKYLFRKEGQNVTLSCEQNLNHDAMYWYRQDPGQGLRLIYYSQIVNDFQKGDIAEGYSVSREKKESFPLTVTSAQKNPTAFYLCASSTPTGKETQYFGPGTRLLVL.

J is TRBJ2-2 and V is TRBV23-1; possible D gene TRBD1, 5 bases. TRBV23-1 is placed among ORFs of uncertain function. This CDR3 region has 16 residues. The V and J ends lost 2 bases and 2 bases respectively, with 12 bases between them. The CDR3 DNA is TGCGCCAGCAGTCAAACTCGAGACAGCAACACCGGGGAGCTGTTTTTT. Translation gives CASSQTRDSNTGELFF.

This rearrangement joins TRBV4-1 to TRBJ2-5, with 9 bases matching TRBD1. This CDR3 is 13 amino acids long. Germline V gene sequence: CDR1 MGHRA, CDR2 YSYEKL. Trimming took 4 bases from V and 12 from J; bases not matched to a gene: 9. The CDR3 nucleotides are TGCGCCAGCAGCCTTAAAGATGGGGACAGGGAGTACTTC. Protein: CASSLKDGDREYF.

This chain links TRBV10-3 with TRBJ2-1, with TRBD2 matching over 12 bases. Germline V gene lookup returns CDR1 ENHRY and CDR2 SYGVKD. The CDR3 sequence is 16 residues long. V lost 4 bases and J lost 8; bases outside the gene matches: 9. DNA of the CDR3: TGTGCCATCAGTGGGTCGACTAGCGGGGGAGGGGATGAGCAGTTCTTC. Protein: CAISGSTSGGGDEQFF.

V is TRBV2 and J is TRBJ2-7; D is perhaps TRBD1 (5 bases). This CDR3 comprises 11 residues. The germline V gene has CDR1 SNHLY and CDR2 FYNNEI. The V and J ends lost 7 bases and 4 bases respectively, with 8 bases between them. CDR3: CASIDSYEQYF. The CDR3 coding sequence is TGTGCCAGCATCGACAGTTACGAGCAGTACTTC.

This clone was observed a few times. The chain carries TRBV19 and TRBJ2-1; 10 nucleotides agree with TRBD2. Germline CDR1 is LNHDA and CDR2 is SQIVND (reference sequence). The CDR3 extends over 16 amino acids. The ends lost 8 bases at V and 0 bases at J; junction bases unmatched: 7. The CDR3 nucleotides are TGTGCCAGTGCTTGGGCTAGCGGGAGCTCCTACAATGAGCAGTTCTTC. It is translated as CASAWASGSSYNEQFF.

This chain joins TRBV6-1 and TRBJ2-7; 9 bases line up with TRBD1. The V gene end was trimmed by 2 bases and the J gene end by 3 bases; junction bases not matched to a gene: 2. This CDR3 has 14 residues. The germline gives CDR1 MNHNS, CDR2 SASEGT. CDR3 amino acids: CASSEWTGDYEQYF. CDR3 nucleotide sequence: TGTGCCAGCAGTGAATGGACAGGGGACTACGAGCAGTACTTC.